The TCR beta chain under discussion was sequenced for a study of T cell responses to AZD1222 COVID-19 vaccine (dated by TCRdb to the early 2020s). As for the study more broadly: TCR sequencing covered approximately 230 trial participants: approximately 200 given two doses of AZD1222 and approximately 26 given two doses of MenACWY control vaccine. Enrollment into the trials was organized by age into subgroups of 18-55, 56-69 and 70-plus years, and those subgroups contained about 160, 30 and 59 TCR-sequenced participants, respectively.

The time point label of this sample denotes: about 28 days (+/-7) after the second vaccine dose. Because spike-specific TCR depth and breadth did not differ between the two schedules, AZD1222 recipients who got a second dose at roughly 4 weeks were pooled with those who got a second dose at roughly 12 weeks. The vaccinee samples were drawn from two UK trials, COV001 and COV002, one of which was a single-blind randomized controlled phase 2/3 trial testing AZD1222 (ChAdOx1 nCoV-19) in healthy adults. Trial participant PBMC samples were collected at day 0 and day 28 after the second dose for TCRbeta chain sequencing. The CDR3 regions of human TCRbeta chains were analyzed by immunosequencing. The published analysis was carried out like this. Repertoire TCRs were checked for matches against a reference library of SARS-CoV-2-specific TCRs that had been generated using the MIRA antigen-specificity platform. Breadth was defined as the fraction of unique TCRs that were SARS-CoV-2-associated, and depth was defined as the fraction of total T cells that were SARS-CoV-2-associated. Using the MIRA data, each spike-specific TCR was mapped to the spike region that the TCR reacts to and placed in a CD4 or CD8 class. Log10-transformed breadth and depth values were compared by one-way ANOVA with Sidak's multiple comparisons tests. Entries here come from immuneACCESS through TCRdb and include only in-frame sequences with V and J called. Some clones fail to appear in such tables; in the studies checked, an unresolved V gene covers under half of the shortfall, and the cause of the remainder is unknown. For V, J and clone size, that table is used; D and trimming come from the DNA. This sample has 40,000 to 55,000 clones in its table, and over 85% of those were observed once. The top ten clonotypes cover 0.9% to 1.2% of the sample.

For CDR1 and CDR2, the germline V gene (reference sequence) lists SGHNT and YYREEE. The V end loses 5 bases and the J end loses 4 bases, and a stretch of 6 bases separates them. The CDR3 goes from the cysteine to the phenylalanine over 11 residues. Only the CDR3 DNA stays, 33 bases, in frame from base 1. The paper as a whole reports these results and caveats: A significant rise in spike-specific TCR breadth and depth was observed after two AZD1222 doses relative to day 0 and relative to MenACWY recipients. Reportedly, almost half of the unique spike-specific TCRs recognized epitopes lying outside the regions that are mutated in the B.1.351 and B.1.1.7 variants. In the small 56-69-year group, the increase in depth fell short of significance, most likely because of low power. Most participants were white British and females outnumbered males, and the authors suggested that clonal diversity may have been underestimated. Conclusions about previously exposed vaccinees are limited because only 6 or 7 AZD1222 recipients were SARS-CoV-2 seropositive at baseline. Because no day 14 peak-response samples were available, the repertoires could be characterized only after the peak T cell response. The vaccine-associated CD4 TCRs covered the entire spike protein, and the dominant responses fell in regions 160-218 and 743-854.

In the case of this clone: The clone's antigen remains unknown. No much larger clonotype is one base removed from it; base qualities were not supplied.

Sequences were derived from peripheral blood, sampled 28 days after the second AZD1222 dose. This TCR came from an adult who received the AZD1222 COVID-19 vaccine. The V and J genes are TRBV5-4 and TRBJ2-5; no confident D gene assignment can be made. The CDR3 is CASRVGETQYF. The nucleotides read TGTGCCAGCAGGGTGGGAGAGACCCAGTACTTC.